The clone carrying this T cell receptor beta chain turned up a few times. Its antigen is not identified. These data originate in a study of T cell responses to AZD1222 COVID-19 vaccine. The study, taken as a whole, reports: Among the donors, most were white British and more were female, and clonal diversity was possibly underestimated. Variant regions that are unmutated are reportedly the target of nearly half of spike-specific TCRs. An increase in Spike-specific TCR breadth and depth was observed after two AZD1222 doses. Dominant at 160-218 and 743-854, vaccine-associated CD4 TCRs also spanned spike.

Data came from immunoSEQ multiplex PCR; TCRdb stores just in-frame clones and leaves some out. The data show tens of thousands of clones, with roughly 89% seen just once and approximately 5% held by the top ten. This sample comprised peripheral blood, obtained 28 days after the second AZD1222 dose. This sequence was found in an adult who received the AZD1222 COVID-19 vaccine.

The CDR3 DNA reads as TGTGCCAGCTCACCGGACCGGGATTCTCTGTTTTTT. It specifies CASSPDRDSLFF. The chain has TRBV18 and TRBJ2-2; tentatively, D is TRBD2 (5 bases). The germline CDR1 and CDR2 sequences are KGHSH and LQKENI. CDR3 size: 12 residues. V lost 3 bases to trimming and J lost 14 bases, with 13 bases between them.